This section outlines one TCR beta chain sequence together with its context. Every patient was untreated before thyroid surgery. The data belong to a study of metastatic and nonmetastatic thyroid tumors. This CDR3 region has 10 residues. Looked up from germline, CDR1 is MNHEY and CDR2 is SVGAGI. Trimming left V 5 bases short and J 7 bases short, with 6 bases between. Through MiXCR, TCRdb re-clonotyped the PCR reads. The top ten clones hold roughly 4.2% of a sample with around 15,000 clones, 25% to 30% of them seen once. The chain joins TRBV6-5 to TRBJ2-7; D gene unclear. Sample: blood. The TCR sequence derives from a female donor with papillary thyroid cancer or a benign thyroid nodule (not recorded which). Some clones in this sample may be carry-over from other donors' samples. CDR3 sequence: CASSHNEQYF. The DNA for the CDR3 is TGTGCCAGCAGTCACAATGAGCAGTACTTC.